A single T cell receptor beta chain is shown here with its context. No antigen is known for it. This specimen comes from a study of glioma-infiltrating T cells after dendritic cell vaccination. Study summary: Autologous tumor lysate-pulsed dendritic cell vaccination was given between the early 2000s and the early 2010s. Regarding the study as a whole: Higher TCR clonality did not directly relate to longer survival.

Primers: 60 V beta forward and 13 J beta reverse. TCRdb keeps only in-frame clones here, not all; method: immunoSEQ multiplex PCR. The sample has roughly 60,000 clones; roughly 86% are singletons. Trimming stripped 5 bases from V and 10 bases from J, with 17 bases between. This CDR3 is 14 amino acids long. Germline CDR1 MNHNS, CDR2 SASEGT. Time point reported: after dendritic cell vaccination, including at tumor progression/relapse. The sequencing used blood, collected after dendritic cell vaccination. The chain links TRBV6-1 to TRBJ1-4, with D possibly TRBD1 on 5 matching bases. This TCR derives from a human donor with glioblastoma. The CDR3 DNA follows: TGTGCCAGCAGTCCGCAGGGAGGGAGGTCAAAACTGTTTTTT. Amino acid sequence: CASSPQGGRSKLFF.